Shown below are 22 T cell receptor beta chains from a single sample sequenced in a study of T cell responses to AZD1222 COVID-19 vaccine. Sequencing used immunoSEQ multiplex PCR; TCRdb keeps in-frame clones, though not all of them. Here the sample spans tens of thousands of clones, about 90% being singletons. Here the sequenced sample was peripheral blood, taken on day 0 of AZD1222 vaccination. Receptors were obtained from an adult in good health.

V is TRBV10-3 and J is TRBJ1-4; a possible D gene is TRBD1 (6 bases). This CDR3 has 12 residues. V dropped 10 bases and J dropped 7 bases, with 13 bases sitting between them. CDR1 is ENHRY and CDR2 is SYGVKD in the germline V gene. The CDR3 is CATRTASEKLFF. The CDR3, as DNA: TGTGCCACTCGGACAGCCTCTGAAAAACTGTTTTTT.

CDR3 sequence (DNA): TGTGCCAGCAGTTTATTTCAGAACACTGAAGCTTTCTTT. It yields the protein CASSLFQNTEAFF. The chain employs TRBV27 and TRBJ1-1, with unresolved D. Germline V CDR1 and CDR2: MNHEY, SMNVEV (reference sequence). The V and J ends lost 1 base and 1 base respectively, with 4 bases between them. The CDR3 sequence is 13 residues long.

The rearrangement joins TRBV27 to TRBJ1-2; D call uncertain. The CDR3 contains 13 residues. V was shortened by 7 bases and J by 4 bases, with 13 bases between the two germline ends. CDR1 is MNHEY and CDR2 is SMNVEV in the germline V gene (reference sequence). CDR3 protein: CASTGDTGYGYTF. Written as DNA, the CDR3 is TGTGCCAGCACCGGGGATACTGGCTATGGCTACACCTTC.

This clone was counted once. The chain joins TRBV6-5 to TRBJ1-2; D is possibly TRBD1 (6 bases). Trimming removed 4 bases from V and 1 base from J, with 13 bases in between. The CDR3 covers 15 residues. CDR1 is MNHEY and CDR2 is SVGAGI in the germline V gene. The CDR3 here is CASSSLADSNYGYTF. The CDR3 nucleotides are TGTGCCAGCAGTTCACTGGCGGACAGTAACTATGGCTACACCTTC.

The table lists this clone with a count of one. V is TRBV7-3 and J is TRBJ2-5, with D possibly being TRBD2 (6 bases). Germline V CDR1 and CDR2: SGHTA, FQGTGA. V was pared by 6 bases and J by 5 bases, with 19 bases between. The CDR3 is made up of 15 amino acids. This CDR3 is CASSSRGLPGETQYF. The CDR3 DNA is TGTGCCAGCAGTTCCCGGGGACTCCCAGGGGAGACCCAGTACTTC.

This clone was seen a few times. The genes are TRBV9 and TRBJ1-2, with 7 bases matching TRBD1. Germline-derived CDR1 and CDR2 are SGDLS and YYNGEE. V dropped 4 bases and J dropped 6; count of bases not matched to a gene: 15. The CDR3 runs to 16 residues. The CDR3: CASSTRDRTSGNGYTF. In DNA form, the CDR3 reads TGTGCCAGCAGCACCCGGGACAGAACCTCGGGGAATGGCTACACCTTC.

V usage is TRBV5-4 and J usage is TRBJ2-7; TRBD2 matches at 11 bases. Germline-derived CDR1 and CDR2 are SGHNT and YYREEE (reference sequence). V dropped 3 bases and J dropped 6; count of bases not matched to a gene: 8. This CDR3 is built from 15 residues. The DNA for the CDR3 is TGTGCCAGCAGCTCCGGTAGCGGGAGGGCCGGCGAGCAGTACTTC. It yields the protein CASSSGSGRAGEQYF.

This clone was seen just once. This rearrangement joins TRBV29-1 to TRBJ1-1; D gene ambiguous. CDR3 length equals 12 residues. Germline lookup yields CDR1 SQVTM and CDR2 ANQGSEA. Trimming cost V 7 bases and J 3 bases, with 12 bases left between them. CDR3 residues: CSGRLRYTEAFF. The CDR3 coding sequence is TGCAGCGGCCGGTTAAGGTACACTGAAGCTTTCTTT.

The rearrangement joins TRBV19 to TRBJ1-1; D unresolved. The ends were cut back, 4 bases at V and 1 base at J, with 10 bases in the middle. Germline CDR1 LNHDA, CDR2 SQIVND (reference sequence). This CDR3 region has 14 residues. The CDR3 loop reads CASSTKAGNTEAFF. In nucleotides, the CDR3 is TGTGCCAGTAGTACTAAGGCAGGGAACACTGAAGCTTTCTTT.

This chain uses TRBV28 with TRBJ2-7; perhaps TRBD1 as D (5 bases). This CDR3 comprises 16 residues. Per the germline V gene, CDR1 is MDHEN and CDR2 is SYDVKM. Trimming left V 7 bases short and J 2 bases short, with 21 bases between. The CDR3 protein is CASNPLQAKDTYEQYF. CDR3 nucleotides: TGTGCCAGCAACCCTCTACAGGCTAAGGATACCTACGAGCAGTACTTC.

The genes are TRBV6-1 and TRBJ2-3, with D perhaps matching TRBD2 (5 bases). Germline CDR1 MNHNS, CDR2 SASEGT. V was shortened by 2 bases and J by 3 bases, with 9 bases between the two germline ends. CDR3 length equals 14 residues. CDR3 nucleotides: TGTGCCAGCAGTGAATTTCCGGGAACAGATACGCAGTATTTT. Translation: CASSEFPGTDTQYF.

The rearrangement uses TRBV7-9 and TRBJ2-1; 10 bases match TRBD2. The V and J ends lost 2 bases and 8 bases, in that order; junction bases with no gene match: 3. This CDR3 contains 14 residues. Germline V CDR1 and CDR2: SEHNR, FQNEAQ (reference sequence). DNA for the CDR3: TGTGCCAGCAGCTTATTGCTAGCGGGAGATGAGCAGTTCTTC. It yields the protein CASSLLLAGDEQFF.

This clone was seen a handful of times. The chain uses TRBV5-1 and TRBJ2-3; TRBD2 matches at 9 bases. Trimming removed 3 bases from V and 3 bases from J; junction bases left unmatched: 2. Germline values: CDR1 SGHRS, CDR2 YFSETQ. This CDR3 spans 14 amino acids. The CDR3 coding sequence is TGCGCCAGCAGCTATGGACTAGCGACAGATACGCAGTATTTT. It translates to CASSYGLATDTQYF.

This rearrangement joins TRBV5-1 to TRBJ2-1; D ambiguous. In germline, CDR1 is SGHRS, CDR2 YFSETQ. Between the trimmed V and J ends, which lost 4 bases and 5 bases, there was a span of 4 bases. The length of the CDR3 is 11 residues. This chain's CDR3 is CASSDNNEQFF. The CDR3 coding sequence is TGCGCCAGCAGCGATAACAATGAGCAGTTCTTC. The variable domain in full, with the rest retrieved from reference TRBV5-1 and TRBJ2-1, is KAGVTQTPRYLIKTRGQQVTLSCSPISGHRSVSWYQQTPGQGLQFLFEYFSETQRNKGNFPGRFSGRQFSNSRSEMNVSTLELGDSALYLCASSDNNEQFFGPGTRLTVL.

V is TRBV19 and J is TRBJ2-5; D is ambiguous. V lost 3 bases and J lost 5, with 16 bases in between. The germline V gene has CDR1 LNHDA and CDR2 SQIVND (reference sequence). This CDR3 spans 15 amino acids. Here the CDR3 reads CASSMWGPATETQYF. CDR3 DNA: TGTGCCAGTAGTATGTGGGGTCCCGCCACCGAGACCCAGTACTTC.

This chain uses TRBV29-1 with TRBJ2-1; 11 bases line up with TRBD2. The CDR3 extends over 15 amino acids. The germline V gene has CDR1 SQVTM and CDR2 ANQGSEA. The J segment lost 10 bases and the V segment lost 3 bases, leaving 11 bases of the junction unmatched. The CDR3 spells CSVDLVASGRREQFF. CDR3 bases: TGCAGCGTTGATTTGGTAGCTAGCGGGAGGAGAGAGCAGTTCTTC.

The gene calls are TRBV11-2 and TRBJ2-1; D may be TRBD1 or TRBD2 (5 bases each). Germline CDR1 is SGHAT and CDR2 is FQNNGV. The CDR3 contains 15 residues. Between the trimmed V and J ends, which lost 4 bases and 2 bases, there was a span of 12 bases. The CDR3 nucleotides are TGTGCCAGCAGCTCGACCGGGGACGCCTACAATGAGCAGTTCTTC. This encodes CASSSTGDAYNEQFF. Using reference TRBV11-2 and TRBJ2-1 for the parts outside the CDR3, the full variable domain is EAGVAQSPRYKIIEKRQSVAFWCNPISGHATLYWYQQILGQGPKLLIQFQNNGVVDDSQLPKDRFSAERLKGVDSTLKIQPAKLEDSAVYLCASSSTGDAYNEQFFGPGTRLTVL.

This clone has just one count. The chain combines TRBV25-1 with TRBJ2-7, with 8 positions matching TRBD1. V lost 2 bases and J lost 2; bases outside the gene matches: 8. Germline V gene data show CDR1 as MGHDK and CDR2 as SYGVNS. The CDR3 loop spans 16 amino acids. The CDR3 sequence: CASSEPGTGAAYEQYF. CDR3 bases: TGTGCCAGCAGTGAACCCGGGACAGGAGCTGCCTACGAGCAGTACTTC.

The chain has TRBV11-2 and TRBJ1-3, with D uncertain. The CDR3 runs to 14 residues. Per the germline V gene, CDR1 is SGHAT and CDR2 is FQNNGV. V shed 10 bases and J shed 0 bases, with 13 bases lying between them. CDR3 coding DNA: TGTGCCACGCCCCGGACGGGCTCTGGAAACACCATATATTTT. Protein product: CATPRTGSGNTIYF.

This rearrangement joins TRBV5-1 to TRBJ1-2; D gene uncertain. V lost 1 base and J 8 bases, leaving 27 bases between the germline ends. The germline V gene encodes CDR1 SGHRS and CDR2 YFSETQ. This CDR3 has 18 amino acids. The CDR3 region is CASSLRTTIGVGLRGYTF. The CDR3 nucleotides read TGCGCCAGCAGCTTGCGAACAACAATTGGAGTGGGGTTACGCGGCTACACCTTC.

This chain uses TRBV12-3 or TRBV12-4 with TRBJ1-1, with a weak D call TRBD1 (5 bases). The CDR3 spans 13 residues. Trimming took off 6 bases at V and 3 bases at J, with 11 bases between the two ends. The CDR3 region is CASRSGAYTEAFF. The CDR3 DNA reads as TGTGCCAGCAGGAGTGGGGCTTACACTGAAGCTTTCTTT.

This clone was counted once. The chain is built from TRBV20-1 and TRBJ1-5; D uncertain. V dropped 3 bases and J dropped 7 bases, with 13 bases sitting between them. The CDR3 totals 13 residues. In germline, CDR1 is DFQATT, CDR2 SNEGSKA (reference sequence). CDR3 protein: CSASPVSGQPQHF. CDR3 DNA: TGCAGTGCTAGTCCTGTCTCGGGGCAGCCCCAGCATTTT.